A selection of T cell receptor beta chains follows, all from one sample in a study of CD8+ T cells in alopecia areata. Data came from immunoSEQ multiplex PCR; TCRdb stores just in-frame clones and leaves some out. The sample records around 150,000 clones, 65% being singletons. Sequencing used CD4+ T cells sorted from blood, obtained at week 4, from a patient treated with tofacitinib. The receptors come from a human donor with alopecia areata. The conserved cysteine and the conserved F or W are not part of the CDR3 here.

V gene	J gene	CDR3 protein
TRBV4-3	TRBJ2-3	ASSSQTSGGRDTQY
TRBV29-1	TRBJ2-5	SVEGGRQETQY
TRBV29-1	TRBJ2-7	SVGGRLSYEQY
TRBV10-3	TRBJ2-1	AISYTSGGGNEQF
TRBV30	TRBJ2-5	AWSEGGMETQY
TRBV29-1	TRBJ1-1	SATGQLNTEAF
TRBV9	TRBJ1-3	ASSVALGGNSGNTIY
TRBV6-4	TRBJ1-2	ASSETGGHGYT
TRBV14	TRBJ2-3	ASSRFDLNTQY
TRBV30	TRBJ2-1	ASRRDRSYNEQF
TRBV30	TRBJ1-2	AWSVKDTWALGGYT
TRBV30	TRBJ1-5	AWSPSNQPQH
TRBV29-1	TRBJ2-5	SVERAGRETQY
TRBV4-2	TRBJ1-2	ASSQEAGGGGGYT
TRBV14	TRBJ2-1	ASSPLGLAGPPSSYNEQF
TRBV29-1	TRBJ2-5	SVEAQTGIETQY
TRBV10-3	TRBJ2-1	AISVSSGGAGEQF
TRBV15	TRBJ1-1	ATSRVPGGLNTEAF
TRBV29-1	TRBJ2-7	SVESGTGAYEQY
TRBV2	TRBJ1-2	ASSEWGTSYGYT
TRBV27	TRBJ2-3	ASSTQEGPGTDTQY
TRBV5-1	TRBJ2-6	ASSLDSGANVLT
TRBV30	TRBJ2-5	AWSQSGEETQY
TRBV5-1	TRBJ2-7	ASSSNLGGEQY
TRBV27	TRBJ1-2	ASSSNTVAYGYT
TRBV29-1	TRBJ2-5	SVRPGGQETQY
TRBV4-3	TRBJ2-3	ASSQDLAGGRDTQY
TRBV9	TRBJ1-2	ASSVRGGYGYT
TRBV30	TRBJ1-2	AWSVLARANYGYT
TRBV7-3	TRBJ1-2	ASSQTGGYGYT
TRBV6-5	TRBJ1-1	ASRFPLEGNTEAF
TRBV2	TRBJ1-2	ASMGQSGGYT
TRBV7-8	TRBJ1-1	ASSPEGRGTGLTEAF
TRBV6-5	TRBJ1-2	ASSTRVPRGYT
TRBV5-6	TRBJ2-7	ASSLVGNSYEQY
TRBV5-6	TRBJ2-7	ASSLRRSPTYEQY
TRBV2	TRBJ2-1	ASRSAGAPLSYNEQF
TRBV29-1	TRBJ1-2	SVEDRVRYGYT
TRBV7-9	TRBJ1-1	ASSFSSGGGTEAF
TRBV30	TRBJ2-1	AWTRRRLHPSSYNEQF
TRBV15	TRBJ2-5	ATSRGGIETQY
TRBV29-1	TRBJ1-1	SVEVSGSLGAEAF
TRBV6-6	TRBJ1-5	ASSKDQPQH